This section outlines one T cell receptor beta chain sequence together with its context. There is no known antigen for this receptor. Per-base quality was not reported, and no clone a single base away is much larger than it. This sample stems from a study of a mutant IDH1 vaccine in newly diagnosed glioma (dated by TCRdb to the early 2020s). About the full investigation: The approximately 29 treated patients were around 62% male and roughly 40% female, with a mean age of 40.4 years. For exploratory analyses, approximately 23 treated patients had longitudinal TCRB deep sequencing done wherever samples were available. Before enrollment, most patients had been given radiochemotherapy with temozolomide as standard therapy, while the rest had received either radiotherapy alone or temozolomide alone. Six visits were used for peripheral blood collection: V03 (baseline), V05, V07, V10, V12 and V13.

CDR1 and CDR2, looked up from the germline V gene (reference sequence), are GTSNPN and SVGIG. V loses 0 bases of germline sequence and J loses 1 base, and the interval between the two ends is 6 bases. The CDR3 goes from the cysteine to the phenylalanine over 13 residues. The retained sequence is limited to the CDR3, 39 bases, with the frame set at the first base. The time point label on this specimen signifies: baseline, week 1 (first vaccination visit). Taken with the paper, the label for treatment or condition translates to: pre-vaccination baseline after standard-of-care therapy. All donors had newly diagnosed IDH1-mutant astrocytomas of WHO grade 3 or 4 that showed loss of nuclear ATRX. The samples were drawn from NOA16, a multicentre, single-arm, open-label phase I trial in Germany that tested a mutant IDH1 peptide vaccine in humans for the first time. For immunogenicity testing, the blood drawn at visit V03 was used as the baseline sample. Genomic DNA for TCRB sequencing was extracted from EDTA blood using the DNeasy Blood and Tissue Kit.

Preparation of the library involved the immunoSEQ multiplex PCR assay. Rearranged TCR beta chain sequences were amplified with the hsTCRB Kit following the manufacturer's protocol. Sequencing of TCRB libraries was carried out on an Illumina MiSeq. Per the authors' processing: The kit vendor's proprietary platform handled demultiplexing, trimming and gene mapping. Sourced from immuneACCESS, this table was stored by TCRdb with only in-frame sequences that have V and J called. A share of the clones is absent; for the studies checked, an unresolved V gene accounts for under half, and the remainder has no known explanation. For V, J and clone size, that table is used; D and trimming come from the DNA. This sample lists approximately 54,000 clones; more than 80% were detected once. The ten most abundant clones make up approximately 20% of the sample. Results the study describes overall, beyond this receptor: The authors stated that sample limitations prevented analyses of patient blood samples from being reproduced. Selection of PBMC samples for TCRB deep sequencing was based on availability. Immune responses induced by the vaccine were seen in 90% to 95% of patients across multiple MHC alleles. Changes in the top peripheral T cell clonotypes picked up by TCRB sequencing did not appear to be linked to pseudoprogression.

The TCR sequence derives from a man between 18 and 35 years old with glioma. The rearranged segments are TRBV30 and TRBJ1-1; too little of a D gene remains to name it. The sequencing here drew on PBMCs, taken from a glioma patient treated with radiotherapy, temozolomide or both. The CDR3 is CAWSVLANTEAFF. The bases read TGTGCCTGGAGTGTTTTGGCGAACACTGAAGCTTTCTTT.